What follows are 31 T cell receptor beta chains derived from one specimen sequenced in a study of blood T cells in healthy people across ages. Next came a second PCR, run for about 6 to 12 cycles, which used a sample-barcoded 5' primer along with a J-beta primer mix. TCRdb reanalysed the 5' RACE reads using MiXCR and keeps one entry per CDR3 protein. Among approximately 730,000 distinct CDR3 sequences listed, around 40% were seen once. The sequencing input was blood. These receptors all come from a woman aged 60-70 years in good health.

The V and J genes are TRBV25-1 and TRBJ1-1, with 7 bases aligning to TRBD1. The CDR3 is 14 amino acids. Trimming at V came to 7 bases and at J to 0 bases, leaving 5 bases not matched to a gene. Germline-derived CDR1 and CDR2 are MGHDK and SYGVNS. CDR3 in amino acids: CASTSDRVNTEAFF. The DNA of the CDR3 is TGTGCCAGCACTTCAGACAGGGTGAACACTGAAGCTTTCTTT.

The V gene is TRBV7-9, the J gene TRBJ1-2; 9 positions match TRBD1. V was clipped by 0 bases and J by 0 bases; unmatched bases: 11. Germline CDR1 is SEHNR and CDR2 is FQNEAQ (reference sequence). This CDR3 comprises 19 residues. CDR3 in DNA: TGTGCCAGCAGCTTAGCAACCGGGACAGGGAGCCCAGCTAACTATGGCTACACCTTC. Protein product: CASSLATGTGSPANYGYTF.

CDR3: CASRARQVCTF. In DNA form, the CDR3 reads TGTGCCAGCAGGGCGAGACAAGTGTGCACCTTC. J is TRBJ1-2 and V is TRBV12-3 or TRBV12-4; D uncertain. The germline V and J ends were trimmed by 6 bases and 13 bases, with 15 bases remaining between them. The CDR3 is made up of 11 amino acids.

This chain uses TRBV20-1 with TRBJ2-4; D might be TRBD1 or TRBD2, each matching 5 bases. The CDR3 spans 14 residues. V was cut by 5 bases and J by 10 bases, with 21 bases left in between. Germline V CDR1 and CDR2: DFQATT, SNEGSKA (reference sequence). CDR3 DNA: TGCAGTGCTTGGGACCCACTACAGGAATCGATTCAGTACTTC. It specifies CSAWDPLQESIQYF.

This clonotype was detected only a few times. The chain has TRBV20-1 and TRBJ2-3; D ambiguous. V lost 6 bases and J 1 base, leaving 11 bases between the germline ends. The germline CDR1 and CDR2 sequences are DFQATT and SNEGSKA (reference sequence). The CDR3 loop spans 13 amino acids. CDR3 region: CSAALGGTDTQYF. CDR3 in DNA: TGCAGTGCCGCGCTAGGAGGCACAGATACGCAGTATTTT.

The chain has TRBV12-1 and TRBJ2-1; the tabulated D call, TRBD2, remains unverified against the DNA. TRBV12-1 is annotated as a pseudogene. The CDR3 is 18 residues long. CDR3 in DNA: TGTGCCAGCAGCTCCCGAAGGCGGGAGAGCAAAGACTACAATGAGCAGTTCTTC. This codes for CASSSRRRESKDYNEQFF.

The chain carries TRBV9 and TRBJ2-7; D assignment may be TRBD1 or TRBD2 (5 bases each). CDR3 length equals 15 residues. Germline V gene sequence: CDR1 SGDLS, CDR2 YYNGEE. Trimming removed 0 bases at V and 3 bases at J, with 13 bases between. CDR3 in DNA: TGTGCCAGCAGCGTAGGTTTAGGGGAGCTCTACGAGCAGTACTTC. Protein sequence: CASSVGLGELYEQYF.

This rearrangement joins TRBV13 to TRBJ1-1; no definite D call. V dropped 0 bases and J dropped 1 base, with 9 bases sitting between them. The CDR3 is made up of 15 amino acids. The V gene's germline CDR1 is PRHDT and CDR2 FYEKMQ (reference sequence). The chain's CDR3 is CASSLGPMGNTEAFF. The CDR3 nucleotides read TGTGCCAGCAGCTTAGGCCCGATGGGGAACACTGAAGCTTTCTTT.

CDR3 sequence (DNA): TGCAGTGCTGATAAGGGGGCGAACACTGAAGCTTTCTTT. It codes for CSADKGANTEAFF. This chain links TRBV20-1 with TRBJ1-1; TRBD1 aligns across 7 bases. Germline V gene lookup returns CDR1 DFQATT and CDR2 SNEGSKA (reference sequence). The CDR3 runs to 13 residues. V lost 5 bases and J lost 1; bases outside the gene matches: 4.

V gene TRBV7-2 combines with J gene TRBJ2-7, with D hard to call. V was cut by 5 bases and J by 5 bases, with 10 bases left in between. Germline CDR1 and CDR2: SGHTA and FQGNSA. The CDR3 is 12 amino acids. CDR3 sequence (DNA): TGTGCCAGCAGCCTCACCAATGACGAGCAGTACTTC. Translating gives CASSLTNDEQYF.

This chain connects TRBV6-2 or TRBV6-3 to TRBJ2-5; D unclear. Trimming cost V 2 bases and J 3 bases, with 7 bases left between them. Germline V gene data show CDR1 as MNHEY and CDR2 as SVGEGT. The CDR3 is 13 residues long. The CDR3 bases are TGTGCCAGCAGTTACCCGACGGAAGAGACCCAGTACTTC. Protein sequence: CASSYPTEETQYF.

The chain carries TRBV5-1 and TRBJ2-7; 8 bases line up with TRBD2. Germline CDR1 is SGHRS and CDR2 is YFSETQ. V shed 0 bases, J shed 4 bases, and the junction held 15 bases outside the gene matches. The CDR3 loop spans 18 amino acids. The CDR3 loop is CASSLGESGGGRSYEQYF. CDR3 DNA sequence: TGCGCCAGCAGCTTGGGAGAATCGGGCGGCGGGAGGTCTTACGAGCAGTACTTC.

This chain uses TRBV10-2 with TRBJ2-7; weak D call: TRBD2 (6 bases). CDR1 is WSHSY, CDR2 SAAADI, per germline. The CDR3 consists of 13 residues. V dropped 7 bases and J dropped 2 bases, with 12 bases sitting between them. CDR3 in DNA: TGCGCCAGCATGGCGGGGACCCCCTACGAGCAGTACTTC. This translates into CASMAGTPYEQYF.

The genes are TRBV13 and TRBJ1-1; tentatively, D is TRBD1 (6 bases). Germline CDR1 PRHDT, CDR2 FYEKMQ (reference sequence). The CDR3 is made up of 14 amino acids. V was cut by 0 bases and J by 5 bases, with 10 bases left in between. The CDR3 DNA sequence: TGTGCCAGCAGCTTAGGCCGGAGGGGGACTGAAGCTTTCTTT. Translating gives CASSLGRRGTEAFF.

This clonotype was detected many times. The J gene is TRBJ2-5, the V gene TRBV3-1; 9 bases match TRBD1. The germline V gene encodes CDR1 LGHDT and CDR2 YNNKEL (reference sequence). V dropped 0 bases and J dropped 7; count of bases not matched to a gene: 6. The CDR3 consists of 15 residues. The CDR3, as DNA: TGTGCCAGCAGCCAAGATGTTGGGACAGGGAGGACCCAGTACTTC. The encoded protein is CASSQDVGTGRTQYF.

The V gene is TRBV7-9, the J gene TRBJ1-5; D possibly corresponds to TRBD1 (5 bases). The germline V gene has CDR1 SEHNR and CDR2 FQNEAQ (reference sequence). Between the trimmed V and J ends, which lost 2 bases and 2 bases, there was a span of 7 bases. There are 14 residues in the CDR3. DNA for the CDR3: TGTGCCAGCAGCTTACCAGGGCGCAATCAGCCCCAGCATTTT. This sequence encodes CASSLPGRNQPQHF.

V is TRBV21-1 and J is TRBJ2-5; no DNA check was done on the table's D call, TRBD1. TRBV21-1 is flagged as a pseudogene. This CDR3 contains 16 residues. The CDR3 spells CASSKGSMGKGETQYF. As DNA, the CDR3 is TGTGCCAGCAGCAAAGGGTCTATGGGGAAGGGAGAGACCCAGTACTTC.

The chain joins TRBV3-1 to TRBJ1-4; 7 bases align to TRBD1. Germline V CDR1 and CDR2: LGHDT, YNNKEL (reference sequence). This CDR3 has 16 residues. Unmatched junction bases numbered 10, after V lost 1 base and J lost 8 bases. The CDR3 nucleotides read TGTGCCAGCAGCCAAGGTCTCGCAGGGGGTTTAGAAAAACTGTTTTTT. Translating it yields CASSQGLAGGLEKLFF. Using reference TRBV3-1 and TRBJ1-4 for the parts outside the CDR3, the full variable domain is DTAVSQTPKYLVTQMGNDKSIKCEQNLGHDTMYWYKQDSKKFLKIMFSYNNKELIINETVPNRFSPKSPDKAHLNLHINSLELGDSAVYFCASSQGLAGGLEKLFFGSGTQLSVL.

The gene calls are TRBV4-1 and TRBJ2-1; D possibly corresponds to TRBD2 (5 bases). Looked up from germline, CDR1 is MGHRA and CDR2 is YSYEKL. V dropped 1 base and J dropped 5 bases, with 12 bases sitting between them. The CDR3 is made up of 15 amino acids. The CDR3, as DNA: TGCGCCAGCAGCCAAGCGGTAGCGAGAAACAATGAGCAGTTCTTC. Translated: CASSQAVARNNEQFF.

There are a few counts of this clonotype. V is TRBV6-1 and J is TRBJ1-4; weak D call: TRBD1 (6 bases). The CDR3 is made up of 15 amino acids. With 1 base removed from V and 7 bases from J, the gap between germline ends came to 13 bases. CDR1 is MNHNS and CDR2 is SASEGT in the germline V gene. Here the CDR3 DNA reads TGTGCCAGCAGTGAAGTGGGGGGGCTCCGTGAAAAACTGTTTTTT. Its protein product is CASSEVGGLREKLFF.

In its sample, this clonotype was seen a few times. This chain connects TRBV20-1 to TRBJ2-1, with 10 bases aligning to TRBD2. Looked up from germline, CDR1 is DFQATT and CDR2 is SNEGSKA (reference sequence). The length of the CDR3 is 16 residues. With 3 bases clipped from V and 4 bases from J, the junction kept 9 bases outside the gene matches. Here the CDR3 DNA reads TGCAGTGCTAGCCCCCTCAGCGGGAGGGTATACAATGAGCAGTTCTTC. Protein sequence: CSASPLSGRVYNEQFF.

This clonotype was counted a few times. The chain couples TRBV29-1 to TRBJ2-7; D might be TRBD1 or TRBD2, each matching 7 bases. The CDR3 contains 18 residues. Germline V gene lookup returns CDR1 SQVTM and CDR2 ANQGSEA. Trimming stripped 5 bases from V and 2 bases from J, with 28 bases between. CDR3 coding DNA: TGCAGCGTTTCCGGGACAGCCACCGTCCTAAGCGGGACCTACGAGCAGTACTTC. It encodes CSVSGTATVLSGTYEQYF.

V usage is TRBV9 and J usage is TRBJ1-2; the D is unclear. Trimming took off 3 bases at V and 4 bases at J, with 13 bases between the two ends. The CDR3 totals 14 residues. Looked up from germline, CDR1 is SGDLS and CDR2 is YYNGEE. The chain's CDR3 is CASSDGISFYGYTF. CDR3 nucleotide sequence: TGTGCCAGCAGCGATGGCATTTCCTTCTATGGCTACACCTTC.

Regarding this clonotype: A read error is possible here, since a much larger clone lies one base away. The rearrangement uses TRBV6-1 and TRBJ2-5; tentative D call: TRBD2 (6 bases). Between the trimmed V and J ends, which lost 7 bases and 11 bases, there was a span of 17 bases. Germline assignment: CDR1 MNHNS and CDR2 SASEGT. The CDR3 is made up of 12 amino acids. CDR3 protein: CASITLRDEQYF. The CDR3 nucleotides are TGTGCCAGCATCACCTTGCGGGATGAGCAGTACTTC.

The gene calls are TRBV20-1 and TRBJ1-2, with TRBD1 identical over 7 bases. Germline assignment: CDR1 DFQATT and CDR2 SNEGSKA (reference sequence). The CDR3 loop spans 14 amino acids. Trimming cost V 4 bases and J 4 bases; bases outside gene matches: 9. This chain's CDR3 is CSANHGTVVYGYTF. CDR3 bases: TGCAGTGCTAACCACGGGACAGTTGTCTATGGCTACACCTTC.

In DNA, the CDR3 is TGTGCCAGCAGCGTACGGGTTGGGAGGGCCCAGAATGAGCAGTTCTTC. It codes for CASSVRVGRAQNEQFF. The chain links TRBV9 to TRBJ2-1, with TRBD2 matching over 7 bases. Germline lookup yields CDR1 SGDLS and CDR2 YYNGEE. The V gene end was trimmed by 1 base and the J gene end by 7 bases; junction bases not matched to a gene: 11. The CDR3 contains 16 residues.

In its sample, this clonotype was seen many times. The chain uses TRBV29-1 and TRBJ2-1; 8 bases agree with TRBD1. V gave up 3 bases and J gave up 8 bases; unmatched junction bases: 6. Germline CDR1 reads SQVTM; CDR2 reads ANQGSEA. The CDR3 has 13 residues. The CDR3 DNA follows: TGCAGCGTTGATTCCTCAGGGGGCGATGAGCAGTTCTTC. Encoded protein: CSVDSSGGDEQFF.

The rearrangement joins TRBV7-9 to TRBJ2-3, with D perhaps given as TRBD1 or TRBD2 (5 bases each). This CDR3 has 13 amino acids. Deletions cut 4 bases from V and 4 bases from J, with 9 bases between. Germline V gene data show CDR1 as SEHNR and CDR2 as FQNEAQ (reference sequence). The CDR3 DNA sequence: TGTGCCAGCAGCTCCCGGGGCCCAGATACGCAGTATTTT. Translating gives CASSSRGPDTQYF.

This clonotype was recorded at least ten times. V is TRBV25-1 and J is TRBJ2-3; D remains ambiguous. Trimming removed 5 bases from V and 2 bases from J, with 11 bases in between. The length of the CDR3 is 14 residues. Germline values: CDR1 MGHDK, CDR2 SYGVNS. Here the CDR3 reads CASSTIGVTDTQYF. The DNA of the CDR3 is TGTGCCAGCAGTACTATCGGAGTCACAGATACGCAGTATTTT.

The rearrangement joins TRBV6-6 to TRBJ1-2; D unresolved. The germline V and J ends were trimmed by 6 bases and 5 bases, with 19 bases remaining between them. The V gene's germline CDR1 is MNHNY and CDR2 SVGAGI (reference sequence). The CDR3 runs 15 residues. The CDR3 protein is CASRLDFQLYYGYTF. The CDR3, as DNA: TGTGCCAGCAGATTGGACTTTCAACTTTATTATGGCTACACCTTC.

This clonotype turned up a few times. The chain is built from TRBV28 and TRBJ2-3; D gene ambiguous. CDR3 size: 14 residues. Trimming took 4 bases from V and 2 from J, leaving 10 bases between them. Germline V lookup: CDR1 MDHEN, CDR2 SYDVKM. This CDR3 reads CASSSLGPTDTQYF. In nucleotides, the CDR3 is TGTGCCAGCAGTTCGCTGGGCCCCACAGATACGCAGTATTTT.